This T cell receptor beta chain was obtained from a study of blood T cells in healthy people across ages. Overall study results and limits: Naive and antigen-experienced cells could not be conclusively compared, given unsorted PBMCs.

With respect to this clonotype: Its antigen is not identified.

No fewer than 7 million PBMCs went into each sample. A second PCR, run for roughly 7 to 11 cycles, used a sample-barcoded 5' primer plus a J-beta primer mix. Template switching added a 12-random-nucleotide identifier to every cDNA molecule. TCRdb re-derived calls from the 5' RACE reads in MiXCR, one entry per CDR3 protein. Here the sample spans nearly 1 million distinct CDR3 sequences, roughly 47% being singletons. The source is a woman aged 55-69 years in good health. Sequences were obtained from blood.

CDR3 in DNA: TGTGCCAGCAGCTTAGGTGGAGGGTACTCTGGCTACACCTTC. Residues: CASSLGGGYSGYTF. The V and J genes are TRBV7-2 and TRBJ1-2, with D unresolved. The CDR3 is 14 residues long. Trimming removed 1 base at V and 7 bases at J, with 13 bases between. Germline CDR1 reads SGHTA; CDR2 reads FQGNSA.